The 13 T cell receptor beta chains below come from one sample, sequenced in a study of blood T cells in healthy people across ages (dated by TCRdb to 2015 to 2017). Library preparation was by 5' RACE. These reads were obtained on an Illumina HiSeq 2500. A second PCR of 7 to 11 cycles was performed with a sample-barcoded 5' primer and a J-beta primer mix. TCRdb reran the public reads through fastp at Q25 and MiXCR, keeping productive beta chains. Merged by CDR3 protein, the rows form single entries marked with the most common genes and DNA. The sample table lists roughly 650,000 distinct CDR3 sequences, roughly 32% of them with a count of one. The top ten hold 15% of the sample. The material sequenced was blood. These receptors originate from an elderly woman in good health. Donor details come from another sample of the same person, matched by shared clones.

This clonotype was picked up many times. The chain uses TRBV5-1 and TRBJ2-3; 8 nucleotides match TRBD2. V lost 1 base to trimming and J lost 1 base; unmatched junction nucleotides: 17. Germline CDR1 is SGHRS and CDR2 is YFSETQ. CDR3 length equals 20 residues. The CDR3 sequence is CASSLNPVRGSGGRTDTQYF. DNA for the CDR3: TGCGCCAGCAGCTTGAACCCCGTCAGGGGCAGCGGGGGTCGCACAGATACGCAGTATTTT.

This clonotype is a singleton in its sample. The chain employs TRBV21-1 and TRBJ1-2; the table assigns TRBD1, which was not confirmed against the DNA. TRBV21-1 is recorded as a pseudogene. CDR3 length equals 16 residues. The CDR3 nucleotides are TGCGCCAGCAGCAAACCACAGGGGGGACAGAACTATGGCTACACCTTC. This translates into CASSKPQGGQNYGYTF.

The CDR3 spells CASSSSGPNEQFF. The DNA of the CDR3 is TGTGCCAGCAGCTCCTCCGGACCCAATGAGCAGTTCTTC. The rearrangement links TRBV11-1 to TRBJ2-1; D unresolved. In germline, CDR1 is SGHAT, CDR2 FQDESV (reference sequence). Trimming shortened V by 4 bases and J by 6 bases, and 10 bases separated the two germline ends. The CDR3 runs to 13 residues.

This clonotype has just a few counts. The chain carries TRBV18 and TRBJ2-1; D uncertain. V was shortened by 0 bases and J by 4 bases, with 7 bases between the two germline ends. The CDR3 is made up of 14 amino acids. Germline values: CDR1 KGHSH, CDR2 LQKENI. Here the CDR3 reads CASSPPSGYNEQFF. In nucleotides, the CDR3 is TGTGCCAGCTCACCACCGTCAGGATACAATGAGCAGTTCTTC.

This clonotype was counted ten times or more. This rearrangement joins TRBV12-3 or TRBV12-4 to TRBJ2-3, with a tentative D call TRBD1 (6 bases). V lost 4 bases and J lost 0, with 14 bases in between. The CDR3 is 16 residues long. The CDR3 DNA sequence: TGTGCCAGCAGTTCGGTACCGGGACAAAGCACAGATACGCAGTATTTT. Its protein is CASSSVPGQSTDTQYF.

On this clonotype itself: At one of its ends the junction is not consistent with the germline gene, which may arise from a read error. CDR3 region: CASSPDGETRYF. The CDR3 nucleotides read TGTGCCAGCTCACCAGACGGGGAGACCCGGTACTTC. V and J are TRBV18 and TRBJ2-5, with D possibly TRBD2 on 5 matching bases. The CDR3 is 12 residues long. CDR1 is KGHSH, CDR2 LQKENI, per germline.

This clonotype was seen repeatedly, ten times or more. The chain is built from TRBV29-1 and TRBJ1-4; weak D call: TRBD1 (5 bases). The germline V and J ends were trimmed by 5 bases and 0 bases, with 16 bases remaining between them. Germline CDR1 is SQVTM and CDR2 is ANQGSEA. The length of the CDR3 is 16 residues. In nucleotides, the CDR3 is TGCAGCGTTTTGCTGGGACGCCAGACAACTAATGAAAAACTGTTTTTT. It specifies CSVLLGRQTTNEKLFF.

The chain combines TRBV9 with TRBJ2-5; D remains unclear. The tail of the sequence fits TRBJ2-7 better, so the J call may be wrong. Germline lookup yields CDR1 SGDLS and CDR2 YYNGEE. This CDR3 is built from 15 residues. The DNA of the CDR3 is TGTGCCAGCAGCGTAGCACCAGGTTCACCCTACGAGCAGTACTTC. Amino acid sequence: CASSVAPGSPYEQYF.

This chain joins TRBV28 and TRBJ2-3, with D perhaps matching TRBD1 or TRBD2 (6 bases each). The CDR3 length is 17 residues. V lost 6 bases and J lost 0, with 19 bases in between. Per the germline V gene, CDR1 is MDHEN and CDR2 is SYDVKM. For the CDR3, the DNA is TGTGCCAGCAGCCGGGTAGGGGGGAGATCTAGCACAGATACGCAGTATTTT. Protein: CASSRVGGRSSTDTQYF.

The chain has TRBV20-1 and TRBJ1-1, with 8 bases fitting TRBD1. Losses at the gene ends were 1 base for V and 5 bases for J; bases not matched to a gene: 12. CDR1 and CDR2 (germline): DFQATT, SNEGSKA (reference sequence). The CDR3 length is 16 residues. The CDR3 nucleotides are TGCAGTGCTAGAGTAGTTCAGTCCGGGACAGGAACTGAAGCTTTCTTT. Its protein is CSARVVQSGTGTEAFF.

Only one count was recorded for this clonotype. The rearrangement joins TRBV9 to TRBJ2-3; 7 bases line up with TRBD2. The CDR3 runs 17 residues. Germline V CDR1 and CDR2: SGDLS, YYNGEE. V lost 4 bases to trimming and J lost 2 bases; unmatched junction nucleotides: 13. The CDR3 DNA follows: TGTGCCAGCAGCCCTTTTCAGGCGGGGGTGCTCACAGATACGCAGTATTTT. Its translation is CASSPFQAGVLTDTQYF. The whole variable domain, filled in from reference TRBV9 and TRBJ2-3, reads DSGVTQTPKHLITATGQRVTLRCSPRSGDLSVYWYQQSLDQGLQFLIQYYNGEERAKGNILERFSAQQFPDLHSELNLSSLELGDSALYFCASSPFQAGVLTDTQYFGPGTRLTVL.

A note on this clonotype: A read error may be the cause here, since a much bigger clone is one base away. The chain carries TRBV25-1 and TRBJ2-5; 12 bases agree with TRBD1. CDR1 is MGHDK and CDR2 is SYGVNS in the germline V gene. The CDR3 spans 16 residues. CDR3 in amino acids: CANSDVGTGGGETQYF. The CDR3 DNA sequence: TGTGCCAACAGTGACGTAGGGACAGGGGGCGGGGAGACCCAGTACTTC.

This clonotype turned up a few times. This rearrangement joins TRBV30 to TRBJ1-1; D remains ambiguous. The CDR3 runs 13 residues. Germline CDR1 is GTSNPN and CDR2 is SVGIG (reference sequence). V was trimmed by 5 bases and J by 0 bases, leaving 10 bases between them. CDR3 residues: CAWGKLMNTEAFF. CDR3 DNA sequence: TGTGCCTGGGGAAAATTGATGAACACTGAAGCTTTCTTT. Looking up the rest from reference TRBV30 and TRBJ1-1 gives the full variable domain: SQTIHQWPATLVQPVGSPLSLECTVEGTSNPNLYWYRQAAGRGLQLLFYSVGIGQISSEVPQNLSASRPQDRQFILSSKKLLLSDSGFYLCAWGKLMNTEAFFGQGTRLTVV.